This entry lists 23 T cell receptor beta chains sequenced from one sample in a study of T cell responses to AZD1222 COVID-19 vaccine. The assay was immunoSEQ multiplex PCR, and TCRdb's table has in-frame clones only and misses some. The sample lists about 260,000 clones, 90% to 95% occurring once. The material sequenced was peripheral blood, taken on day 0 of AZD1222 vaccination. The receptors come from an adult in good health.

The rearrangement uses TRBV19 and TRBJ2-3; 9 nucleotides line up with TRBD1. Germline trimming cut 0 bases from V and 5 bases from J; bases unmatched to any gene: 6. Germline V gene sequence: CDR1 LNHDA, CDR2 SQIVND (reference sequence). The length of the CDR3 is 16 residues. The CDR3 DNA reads TGTGCCAGTAGTATAGATTCGACAGGGGGGGGAGATACGCAGTATTTT. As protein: CASSIDSTGGGDTQYF.

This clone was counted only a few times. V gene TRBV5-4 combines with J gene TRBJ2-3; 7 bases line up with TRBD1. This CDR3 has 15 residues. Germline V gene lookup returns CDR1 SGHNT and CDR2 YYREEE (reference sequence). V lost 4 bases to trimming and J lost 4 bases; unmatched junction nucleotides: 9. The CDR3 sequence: CASSPEGGRADTQYF. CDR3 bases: TGTGCCAGCAGCCCGGAAGGGGGCCGCGCAGATACGCAGTATTTT.

The CDR3 here is CASSIIWGRSHGYTF. CDR3 nucleotide sequence: TGTGCCAGTAGTATTATCTGGGGGCGAAGTCATGGCTACACCTTC. The V gene is TRBV19, the J gene TRBJ1-2; tentatively, D is TRBD1 (6 bases). Trimming removed 3 bases from V and 6 bases from J, with 17 bases in between. Germline loops: CDR1 LNHDA, CDR2 SQIVND (reference sequence). The CDR3 is 15 residues long.

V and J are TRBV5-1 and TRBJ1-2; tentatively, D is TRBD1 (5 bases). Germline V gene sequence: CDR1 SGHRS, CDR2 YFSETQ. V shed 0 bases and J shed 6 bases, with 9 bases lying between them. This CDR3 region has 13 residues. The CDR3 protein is CASSLDRPDGYTF. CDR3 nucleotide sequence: TGCGCCAGCAGCTTGGACAGGCCTGATGGCTACACCTTC.

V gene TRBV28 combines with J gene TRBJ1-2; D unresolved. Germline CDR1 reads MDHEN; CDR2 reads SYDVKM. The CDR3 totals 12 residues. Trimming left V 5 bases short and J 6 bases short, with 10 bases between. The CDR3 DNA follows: TGTGCCAGCAGTCCCCGCACGGATGGCTACACCTTC. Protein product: CASSPRTDGYTF.

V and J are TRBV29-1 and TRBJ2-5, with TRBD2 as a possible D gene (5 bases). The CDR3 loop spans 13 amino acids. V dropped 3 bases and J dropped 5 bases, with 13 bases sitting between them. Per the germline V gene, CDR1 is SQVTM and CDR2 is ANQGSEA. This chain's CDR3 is CSVERGIGETQYF. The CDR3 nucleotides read TGCAGCGTTGAGCGAGGGATTGGGGAGACCCAGTACTTC.

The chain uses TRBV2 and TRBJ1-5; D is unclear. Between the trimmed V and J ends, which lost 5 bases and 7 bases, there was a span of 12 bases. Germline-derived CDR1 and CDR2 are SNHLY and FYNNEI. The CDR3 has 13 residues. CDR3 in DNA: TGTGCCAGCAGTCCCTATGGACCCCAGCCCCAGCATTTT. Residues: CASSPYGPQPQHF.

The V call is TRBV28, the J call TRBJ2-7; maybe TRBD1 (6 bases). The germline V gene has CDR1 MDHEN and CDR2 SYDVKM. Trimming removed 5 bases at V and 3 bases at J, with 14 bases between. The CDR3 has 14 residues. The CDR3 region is CASSHRRGYYEQYF. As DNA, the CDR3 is TGTGCCAGCAGTCACCGCAGGGGATACTACGAGCAGTACTTC.

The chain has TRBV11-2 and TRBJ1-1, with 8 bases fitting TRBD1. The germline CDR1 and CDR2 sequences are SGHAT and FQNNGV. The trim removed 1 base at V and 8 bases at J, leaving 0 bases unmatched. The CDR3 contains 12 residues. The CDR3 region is CASSLGTGEAFF. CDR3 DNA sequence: TGTGCCAGCAGCTTAGGGACAGGGGAAGCTTTCTTT.

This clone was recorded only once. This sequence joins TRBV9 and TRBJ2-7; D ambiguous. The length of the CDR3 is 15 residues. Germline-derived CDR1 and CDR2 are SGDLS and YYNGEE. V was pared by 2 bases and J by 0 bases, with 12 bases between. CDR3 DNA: TGTGCCAGCAGCGTTCGCCCGGTCAGCTCCTACGAGCAGTACTTC. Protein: CASSVRPVSSYEQYF.

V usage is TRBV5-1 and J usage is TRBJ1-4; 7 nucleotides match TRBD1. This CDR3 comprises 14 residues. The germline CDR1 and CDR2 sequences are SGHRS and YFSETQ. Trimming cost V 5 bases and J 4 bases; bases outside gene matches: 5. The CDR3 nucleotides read TGCGCCAGCAGATTACACAGGGGTAATGAAAAACTGTTTTTT. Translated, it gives CASRLHRGNEKLFF.

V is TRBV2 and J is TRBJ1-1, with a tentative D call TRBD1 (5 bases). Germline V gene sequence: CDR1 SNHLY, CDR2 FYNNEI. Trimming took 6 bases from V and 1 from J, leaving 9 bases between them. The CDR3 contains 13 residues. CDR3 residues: CASRKDRNTEAFF. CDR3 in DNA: TGTGCCAGCAGGAAAGACAGGAACACTGAAGCTTTCTTT.

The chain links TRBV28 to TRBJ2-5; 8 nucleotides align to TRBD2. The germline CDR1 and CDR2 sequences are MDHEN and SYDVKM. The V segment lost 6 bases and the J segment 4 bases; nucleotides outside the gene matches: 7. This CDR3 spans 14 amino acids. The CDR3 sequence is CASSLTSEPETQYF. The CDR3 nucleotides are TGTGCCAGCAGCCTGACTAGCGAACCAGAGACCCAGTACTTC.

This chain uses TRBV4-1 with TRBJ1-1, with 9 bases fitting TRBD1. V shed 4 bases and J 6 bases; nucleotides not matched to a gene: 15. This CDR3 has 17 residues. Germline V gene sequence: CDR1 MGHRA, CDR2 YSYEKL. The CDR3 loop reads CASSRTGTGTMSAEAFF. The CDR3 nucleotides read TGCGCCAGCAGCCGGACCGGGACAGGGACTATGAGCGCTGAAGCTTTCTTT.

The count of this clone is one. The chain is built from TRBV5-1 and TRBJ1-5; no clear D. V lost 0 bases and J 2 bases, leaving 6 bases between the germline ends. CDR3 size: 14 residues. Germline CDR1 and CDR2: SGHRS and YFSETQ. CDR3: CASSLESGNQPQHF. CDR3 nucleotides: TGCGCCAGCAGCTTGGAGTCAGGCAATCAGCCCCAGCATTTT. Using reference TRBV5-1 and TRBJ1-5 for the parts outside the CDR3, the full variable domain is KAGVTQTPRYLIKTRGQQVTLSCSPISGHRSVSWYQQTPGQGLQFLFEYFSETQRNKGNFPGRFSGRQFSNSRSEMNVSTLELGDSALYLCASSLESGNQPQHFGDGTRLSIL.

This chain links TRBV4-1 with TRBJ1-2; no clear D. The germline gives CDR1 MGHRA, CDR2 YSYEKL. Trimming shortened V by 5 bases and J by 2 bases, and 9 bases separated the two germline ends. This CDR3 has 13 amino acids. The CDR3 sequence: CASSVNSNYGYTF. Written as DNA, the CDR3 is TGCGCCAGCAGCGTTAACAGCAACTATGGCTACACCTTC.

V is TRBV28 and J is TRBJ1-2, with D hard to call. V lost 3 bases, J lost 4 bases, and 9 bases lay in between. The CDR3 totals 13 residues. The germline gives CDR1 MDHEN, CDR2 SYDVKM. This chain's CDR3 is CASSFARSYGYTF. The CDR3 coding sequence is TGTGCCAGCAGTTTCGCCAGGAGCTATGGCTACACCTTC.

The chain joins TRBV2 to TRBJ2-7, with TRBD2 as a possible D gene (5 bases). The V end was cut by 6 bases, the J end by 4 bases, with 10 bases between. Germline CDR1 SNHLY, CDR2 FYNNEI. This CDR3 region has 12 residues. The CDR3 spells CASRVSGYEQYF. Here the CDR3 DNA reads TGTGCCAGCAGGGTCTCGGGATACGAGCAGTACTTC.

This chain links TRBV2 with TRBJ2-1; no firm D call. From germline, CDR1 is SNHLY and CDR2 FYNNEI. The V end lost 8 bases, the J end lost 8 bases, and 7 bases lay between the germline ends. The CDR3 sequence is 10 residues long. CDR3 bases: TGTGCCAGCGGAAGCGATGAGCAGTTCTTC. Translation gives CASGSDEQFF.

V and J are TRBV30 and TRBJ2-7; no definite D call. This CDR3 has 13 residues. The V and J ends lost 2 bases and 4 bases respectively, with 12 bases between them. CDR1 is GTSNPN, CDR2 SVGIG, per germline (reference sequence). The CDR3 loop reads CAWSSALRYEQYF. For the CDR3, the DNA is TGTGCCTGGAGTTCCGCTCTTAGATACGAGCAGTACTTC. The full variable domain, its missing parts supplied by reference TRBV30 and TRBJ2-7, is SQTIHQWPATLVQPVGSPLSLECTVEGTSNPNLYWYRQAAGRGLQLLFYSVGIGQISSEVPQNLSASRPQDRQFILSSKKLLLSDSGFYLCAWSSALRYEQYFGPGTRLTVT.

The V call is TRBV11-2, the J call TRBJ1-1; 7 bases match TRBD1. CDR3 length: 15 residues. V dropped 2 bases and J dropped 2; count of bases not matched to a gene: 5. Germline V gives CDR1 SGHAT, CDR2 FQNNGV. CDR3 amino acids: CASSLISGGNTEAFF. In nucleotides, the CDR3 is TGTGCCAGCAGCTTAATCTCAGGGGGTAACACTGAAGCTTTCTTT.

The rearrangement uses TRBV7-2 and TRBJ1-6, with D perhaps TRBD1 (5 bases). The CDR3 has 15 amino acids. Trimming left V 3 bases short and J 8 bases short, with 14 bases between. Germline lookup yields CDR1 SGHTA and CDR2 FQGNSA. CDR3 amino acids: CASSFSGTTDSPLHF. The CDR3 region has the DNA TGTGCCAGCAGCTTTTCCGGGACTACGGATTCACCCCTCCACTTT.

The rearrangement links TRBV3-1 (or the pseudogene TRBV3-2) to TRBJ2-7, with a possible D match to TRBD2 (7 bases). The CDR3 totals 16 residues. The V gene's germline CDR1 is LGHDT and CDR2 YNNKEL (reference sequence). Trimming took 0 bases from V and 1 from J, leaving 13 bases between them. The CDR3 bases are TGTGCCAGCAGCCAAGATGGGGGGGGCCAATCCTACGAGCAGTACTTC. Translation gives CASSQDGGGQSYEQYF.